This entry describes one T cell receptor (beta chain). Its cognate antigen is unknown. This sample was included in a study of neurological immune-mediated disorders. The germline V gene has CDR1 SGDLS and CDR2 YYNGEE. Trimming took 4 bases from V and 1 from J, leaving 11 bases between them. The CDR3 length is 14 residues. cDNA was made by 5'RACE with 10-nucleotide random UMIs. TCRdb called the 5' RACE reads again in MiXCR, with one record for every CDR3 protein. The data show fewer than 45,000 distinct CDR3 sequences, around 10% seen once. General observations from the study: None of the CDR3 amino acid sequences found in expanded clones was shared across subjects. This suggests that the TCR-beta repertoires were private in all groups. Healthy controls had more TCR clonal expansion than multiple sclerosis, which showed the least, whereas HTLV-1-associated myelopathy showed the most.

The time point was: technical triplicate 1. The source of this sequence is a man aged 55 to 69 with HTLV-1-associated myelopathy (HAM/TSP). The sequenced sample consisted of PBMCs. The chain is built from TRBV9 and TRBJ1-1; D gene unclear. This CDR3 is CASSPSTRNTEAFF. CDR3 nucleotides: TGTGCCAGCAGCCCGTCGACGCGGAACACTGAAGCTTTCTTT.